The 15 T cell receptor beta chains listed next were all sequenced from one sample in a study of blood T cell repertoires in COVID-19. Produced via immunoSEQ multiplex PCR; TCRdb's table is partial and in-frame only. The data contain 150,000 to 200,000 clones, under 80% of them singletons. Sequenced sample: PBMCs or T cells enriched from blood (not recorded which). The receptor set was obtained from a woman between 45 and 65 years old with acute COVID-19.

The chain is built from TRBV5-6 and TRBJ1-5, with D possibly being TRBD1 (6 bases). CDR1 is SGHDT and CDR2 is YYEEEE in the germline V gene. The CDR3 is 16 residues long. The V and J ends lost 2 bases and 2 bases respectively, with 14 bases between them. CDR3 residues: CASSFQGQSGNQPQHF. The CDR3, as DNA: TGTGCCAGCAGCTTCCAGGGGCAGAGTGGCAATCAGCCCCAGCATTTT.

V usage is TRBV9 and J usage is TRBJ1-1; D unresolved. The CDR3 is made up of 15 amino acids. Per the germline V gene, CDR1 is SGDLS and CDR2 is YYNGEE. Trimming took 4 bases from V and 0 from J, leaving 13 bases between them. The CDR3 sequence: CASSPTERMNTEAFF. The CDR3, as DNA: TGTGCCAGCAGCCCTACGGAGAGGATGAACACTGAAGCTTTCTTT. Filled out from reference TRBV9 and TRBJ1-1, the complete variable domain reads DSGVTQTPKHLITATGQRVTLRCSPRSGDLSVYWYQQSLDQGLQFLIQYYNGEERAKGNILERFSAQQFPDLHSELNLSSLELGDSALYFCASSPTERMNTEAFFGQGTRLTVV.

The rearrangement joins TRBV2 to TRBJ1-6, with 8 bases matching TRBD1. The germline gives CDR1 SNHLY, CDR2 FYNNEI. Losses at the gene ends were 3 bases for V and 9 bases for J; bases not matched to a gene: 7. The CDR3 sequence is 15 residues long. This CDR3 is CASSDPRGRGSPLHF. The DNA of the CDR3 is TGTGCCAGCAGTGACCCCAGGGGGCGCGGTTCACCCCTCCACTTT.

J is TRBJ1-6 and V is TRBV19; D remains ambiguous. Looked up from germline, CDR1 is LNHDA and CDR2 is SQIVND (reference sequence). CDR3 length: 13 residues. The V and J ends lost 5 bases and 7 bases respectively, with 9 bases between them. The CDR3 DNA reads TGTGCCAGTAGTGAACAACAGAATTCACCCCTCCACTTT. It is translated as CASSEQQNSPLHF. The full variable domain, completed using reference TRBV19 and TRBJ1-6, is DGGITQSPKYLFRKEGQNVTLSCEQNLNHDAMYWYRQDPGQGLRLIYYSQIVNDFQKGDIAEGYSVSREKKESFPLTVTSAQKNPTAFYLCASSEQQNSPLHFGNGTRLTVT.

The table lists this clone with a few counts. The V gene is TRBV11-2, the J gene TRBJ1-1; the D gene is possibly TRBD1 (5 bases). CDR3 length equals 13 residues. Germline V gene lookup returns CDR1 SGHAT and CDR2 FQNNGV. V dropped 7 bases and J dropped 4 bases, with 13 bases sitting between them. This CDR3 is CASTSTRGTEAFF. CDR3 DNA sequence: TGTGCCAGCACCTCGACTAGGGGCACTGAAGCTTTCTTT.

Concerning this clone itself: Germline is not matched at one junction end, which may reflect a read error. This chain joins TRBV28 and TRBJ1-2, with no clear D. Germline values: CDR1 MDHEN, CDR2 SYDVKM. The CDR3 is made up of 10 amino acids. CDR3 region: CASSFLTKDF. The DNA of the CDR3 is TGTGCCAGCAGTTTTCTAACGAAAGACTTC.

The rearrangement uses TRBV19 and TRBJ1-4, with a weak D call TRBD1 (6 bases). Germline loops: CDR1 LNHDA, CDR2 SQIVND (reference sequence). The CDR3 covers 16 residues. V gave up 5 bases and J gave up 5 bases, with 18 bases separating them. The DNA of the CDR3 is TGTGCCAGTAGTGAGCTTCGACAGGTTAAAAATGAAAAACTGTTTTTT. It is translated as CASSELRQVKNEKLFF.

V usage is TRBV18 and J usage is TRBJ2-5; D gene unclear. Per the germline V gene, CDR1 is KGHSH and CDR2 is LQKENI. The CDR3 runs 14 residues. Trimming removed 3 bases from V and 1 base from J, with 9 bases in between. The CDR3 sequence: CASSPAYIQETQYF. As DNA, the CDR3 is TGTGCCAGCTCACCGGCATATATCCAAGAGACCCAGTACTTC.

This chain links TRBV28 with TRBJ2-1; the D is unclear. This CDR3 is built from 11 residues. CDR1 MDHEN and CDR2 SYDVKM come from the germline V gene. Between the trimmed V and J ends, which lost 4 bases and 10 bases, there was a span of 8 bases. The CDR3 DNA reads TGTGCCAGCAGTTCCGTCCGGGAGCAGTTCTTC. Protein: CASSSVREQFF.

This clone has a single count. This chain uses TRBV7-2 with TRBJ1-1; no firm D call. Germline values: CDR1 SGHTA, CDR2 FQGNSA. The CDR3 sequence is 12 residues long. V lost 4 bases, J lost 9 bases, and 12 bases lay in between. CDR3 DNA sequence: TGTGCCAGCAGCTCAGGCCGCTACCAAGCTTTCTTT. Translating gives CASSSGRYQAFF.

The V gene is TRBV28, the J gene TRBJ1-5; D might be TRBD1 (5 bases). V was clipped by 4 bases and J by 2 bases, with 15 bases between them. Germline values: CDR1 MDHEN, CDR2 SYDVKM. CDR3 length: 16 residues. CDR3 residues: CASSSGGRGGNQPQHF. The CDR3 DNA reads TGTGCCAGCAGTTCCGGGGGTAGGGGAGGCAATCAGCCCCAGCATTTT.

The chain recombines TRBV3-1 (or the pseudogene TRBV3-2) with TRBJ1-3; D is unclear. The CDR3 runs 14 residues. Germline loops: CDR1 LGHDT, CDR2 YNNKEL (reference sequence). V gave up 1 base and J gave up 3 bases, with 7 bases separating them. CDR3 in amino acids: CASSQARGGNTIYF. The CDR3 DNA reads TGTGCCAGCAGCCAAGCCCGGGGTGGAAACACCATATATTTT.

V and J are TRBV6-4 and TRBJ2-1; perhaps TRBD1 as D (5 bases). In germline, CDR1 is MRHNA, CDR2 SNTAGT. The CDR3 spans 13 residues. V lost 3 bases to trimming and J lost 10 bases, with 13 bases between them. The CDR3 loop reads CASSEGREHEQFF. The CDR3 bases are TGTGCCAGCAGTGAGGGCAGGGAACACGAGCAGTTCTTC.

The V gene is TRBV7-9, the J gene TRBJ1-1; 9 positions agree with TRBD1. The V gene end was trimmed by 5 bases and the J gene end by 5 bases; junction bases not matched to a gene: 9. The germline V gene has CDR1 SEHNR and CDR2 FQNEAQ (reference sequence). This CDR3 has 15 residues. The CDR3 DNA reads as TGTGCCAGCAGCGCCTGGACAGGGGCGAAAACTGAAGCTTTCTTT. It codes for CASSAWTGAKTEAFF.

The chain combines TRBV10-1 with TRBJ2-2; 9 bases agree with TRBD1. Germline-derived CDR1 and CDR2 are WNHNN and SYGVQD (reference sequence). CDR3 length: 17 amino acids. J gave up 0 bases and V 6 bases, and 8 bases lay outside the gene matches. This CDR3 reads CASSRPQGASNTGELFF. CDR3 in DNA: TGCGCCAGCAGCCGTCCACAGGGGGCCTCGAACACCGGGGAGCTGTTTTTT.